Each of the 10 T cell receptor beta chains below was sequenced from the same sample in a study of T cells in Graves' hyperthyroidism and ophthalmopathy. RNA transcripts gave rise to amplified TCR beta CDR3 regions. First-round RT-PCR with HTBI primers amplified the TCR CDR3 region. MiXCR was run by TCRdb on the multiplex PCR reads, yielding one entry per CDR3 protein. This sample carries fewer than 650,000 distinct CDR3 sequences, 14% of them seen once, and the ten largest clones take about 7%. Sequencing input: blood. The receptors here all came from a woman aged 18-30 years with Graves' ophthalmopathy.

As to this clonotype: One base away lies a much larger clone, so this may be a sequencing read error. The rearrangement links TRBV9 to TRBJ2-2, with D possibly TRBD1 on 6 matching bases. Germline CDR1 is SGDLS and CDR2 is YYNGEE. The CDR3 contains 15 residues. CDR3 sequence: CTSSADDRTPGELFF. Written as DNA, the CDR3 is TGTACCAGCAGCGCGGACGACAGGACACCCGGGGAGCTGTTTTTT. Full variable domain (rest looked up from reference TRBV9 and TRBJ2-2): DSGVTQTPKHLITATGQRVTLRCSPRSGDLSVYWYQQSLDQGLQFLIQYYNGEERAKGNILERFSAQQFPDLHSELNLSSLELGDSALYFCTSSADDRTPGELFFGEGSRLTVL.

This chain links TRBV4-3 with TRBJ2-1; no clear D gene. Trimming removed 3 bases from V and 3 bases from J, with 9 bases in between. Germline CDR1 is LGHNA and CDR2 is YSLEER. The CDR3 contains 14 residues. The CDR3 DNA sequence: TGCGCCAGCAGCCACGAGACCAACTACAATGAGCAGTTCTTC. Its translation is CASSHETNYNEQFF.

This clonotype was picked up many times. The gene calls are TRBV5-1 and TRBJ2-3; 10 bases agree with TRBD1. Per germline, CDR1 SGHRS and CDR2 YFSETQ. Trimming at V came to 3 bases and at J to 3 bases, leaving 1 base not matched to a gene. The CDR3 covers 14 residues. The CDR3 here is CASSSDRGTDTQYF. The CDR3, as DNA: TGCGCCAGCAGCTCGGACAGGGGGACAGATACGCAGTATTTT.

This clonotype was counted only a few times. A clone one base away is much larger, so this may be a read error. The J gene is TRBJ2-1, the V gene TRBV2; TRBD2 matches at 7 bases. The CDR3 runs to 16 residues. The germline gives CDR1 SNHLY, CDR2 FYNNEI. CDR3 sequence reads: CASSPQLALQSNGQFF. CDR3 nucleotides: TGTGCCAGCAGTCCCCAACTAGCGCTTCAAAGCAATGGGCAGTTCTTC.

This clonotype was counted many times. The rearrangement links TRBV2 to TRBJ1-6, with 7 bases matching TRBD1. The CDR3 is 14 amino acids. Germline CDR1 reads SNHLY; CDR2 reads FYNNEI. The V gene end was trimmed by 6 bases and the J gene end by 8 bases; junction bases not matched to a gene: 7. The CDR3 sequence: CASSTQGIDSPLHF. CDR3 bases: TGTGCCAGCAGCACACAGGGGATTGATTCACCCCTCCACTTT.

In this sample, this clonotype turned up many times. The V call is TRBV29-1, the J call TRBJ2-3; unclear D gene. Germline CDR1 and CDR2: SQVTM and ANQGSEA. V lost 3 bases and J 2 bases, leaving 9 bases between the germline ends. This CDR3 comprises 13 residues. The CDR3 spells CSVDRVYTDTQYF. In nucleotides, the CDR3 is TGCAGCGTTGATCGGGTTTACACAGATACGCAGTATTTT.

The sample holds a few counts of this clonotype. The rearrangement joins TRBV20-1 to TRBJ2-7, with no clear D. Germline assignment: CDR1 DFQATT and CDR2 SNEGSKA (reference sequence). V lost 1 base and J 0 bases, leaving 13 bases between the germline ends. This CDR3 has 15 amino acids. CDR3 nucleotide sequence: TGCAGTGCTAGAGTGGAGCGCCGTATCTCCTACGAGCAGTACTTC. Translation: CSARVERRISYEQYF.

This clonotype was picked up many times. V and J are TRBV11-2 and TRBJ2-3; no firm D call. The ends were cut back, 1 base at V and 1 base at J, with 12 bases in the middle. This CDR3 has 16 amino acids. Germline CDR1 reads SGHAT; CDR2 reads FQNNGV. This CDR3 reads CASSLGATGRTDTQYF. As DNA, the CDR3 is TGTGCCAGCAGCTTAGGGGCTACCGGCCGCACAGATACGCAGTATTTT.

This clonotype was counted only a few times. V is TRBV28 and J is TRBJ1-5; no reliable D call. The V and J ends lost 6 bases and 5 bases respectively, with 8 bases between them. CDR3 size: 12 residues. The V gene's germline CDR1 is MDHEN and CDR2 SYDVKM. The CDR3 DNA reads as TGTGCCAGCAGGGGTGAAGATCAGCCCCAGCATTTT. Encoded protein: CASRGEDQPQHF.

In its sample, this clonotype was seen many times. The V call is TRBV2, the J call TRBJ2-1; the D gene is possibly TRBD2 (6 bases). CDR1 SNHLY and CDR2 FYNNEI come from the germline V gene. The V and J ends lost 5 bases and 8 bases respectively, with 16 bases between them. The CDR3 sequence is 14 residues long. The CDR3 DNA reads as TGTGCCAGCAGTATCCGGGGGTGGGGCGATGAGCAGTTCTTC. Translation: CASSIRGWGDEQFF. The entire variable domain, with the rest obtained from reference TRBV2 and TRBJ2-1, is as follows: EPEVTQTPSHQVTQMGQEVILRCVPISNHLYFYWYRQILGQKVEFLVSFYNNEISEKSEIFDDQFSVERPDGSNFTLKIRSTKLEDSAMYFCASSIRGWGDEQFFGPGTRLTVL.